This is a list of T cell receptor beta chains from one sample in a study of a mutant IDH1 vaccine in newly diagnosed glioma. Produced via immunoSEQ multiplex PCR; TCRdb's table is partial and in-frame only. The profile shows about 29,000 clones, around 80% of them singletons. No antigen is known for these receptors. Sequencing was performed on PBMCs, taken from a glioma patient whose treatment included an IDH1 peptide vaccine. These TCRs come from a woman aged 18-30 years with glioma. CDR3s include the opening cysteine and the closing phenylalanine or tryptophan. Fields, in order: J gene, D gene, V gene, clone size, CDR3 DNA, CDR3 protein. D genes are given only for firm matches. The size field is filled for only some rows; it gives once, few, many or a size class.

j_call: TRBJ1-4
d_call: .
v_call: TRBV7-8
clone_size: .
cdr3_nt: TGTGCCAGCAGCTTTTCCTGGGGGTCTAATGAAAAACTGTTTTTT
cdr3_aa: CASSFSWGSNEKLFF

j_call: TRBJ2-7
d_call: TRBD1
v_call: TRBV19
clone_size: .
cdr3_nt: TGTGCCAGTAGTATAGAACCCCCCTCGACAGGGGGGACCTACGAGCAGTACTTC
cdr3_aa: CASSIEPPSTGGTYEQYF

j_call: TRBJ2-7
d_call: .
v_call: TRBV6-6
clone_size: .
cdr3_nt: TGTGCCAGCAGGACGAACAGGGACTCCTACGAGCAGTACTTC
cdr3_aa: CASRTNRDSYEQYF

j_call: TRBJ2-1
d_call: TRBD1
v_call: TRBV4-3
clone_size: .
cdr3_nt: TGCGCCAGCAGCCAAGAGGGTGGGACTGGGACAGGTCGGAACAATGAGCAGTTCTTC
cdr3_aa: CASSQEGGTGTGRNNEQFF

j_call: TRBJ2-2
d_call: TRBD1
v_call: TRBV29-1
clone_size: .
cdr3_nt: TGCAGCGTCCGAAAGGGGGCCGGCACCGGGGAGCTGTTTTTT
cdr3_aa: CSVRKGAGTGELFF

j_call: TRBJ2-7
d_call: .
v_call: TRBV27
clone_size: .
cdr3_nt: TGTGCCAGCAGTTTCGGCCAGGGCGAGCAGTACTTC
cdr3_aa: CASSFGQGEQYF

j_call: TRBJ2-1
d_call: TRBD2
v_call: TRBV30
clone_size: .
cdr3_nt: TGTGCCTGGAGTGGGGCGGGGGGCCCGAGCGATGAGCAGTTCTTC
cdr3_aa: CAWSGAGGPSDEQFF

j_call: TRBJ2-1
d_call: TRBD2
v_call: TRBV7-2
clone_size: .
cdr3_nt: TGTGCCAGCAGCTTAGGTCTACTAGCGGGTAATGAGCAGTTCTTC
cdr3_aa: CASSLGLLAGNEQFF

j_call: TRBJ2-3
d_call: TRBD2
v_call: TRBV5-1
clone_size: .
cdr3_nt: TGCGCCAGCAGCTCACTAGCGGGAGTAGGGACAGATACGCAGTATTTT
cdr3_aa: CASSSLAGVGTDTQYF

j_call: TRBJ2-1
d_call: TRBD1
v_call: TRBV6-5
clone_size: .
cdr3_nt: TGTGCCAGCAGTTACGCCGGGACAGGGGTGAATGAGCAGTTCTTC
cdr3_aa: CASSYAGTGVNEQFF

j_call: TRBJ2-1
d_call: .
v_call: TRBV5-4
clone_size: .
cdr3_nt: TGTGCCAGCAGCTGGGACGCGAGCTCCTACAATGAGCAGTTCTTC
cdr3_aa: CASSWDASSYNEQFF

j_call: TRBJ2-3
d_call: .
v_call: TRBV4-1
clone_size: .
cdr3_nt: TGCGCCAGCAGCCAAGTGTTCACAGATACGCAGTATTTT
cdr3_aa: CASSQVFTDTQYF

j_call: TRBJ2-1
d_call: .
v_call: TRBV5-6
clone_size: .
cdr3_nt: TGTGCCAGCAACGTAAAGACTAGACACAATGAGCAGTTCTTC
cdr3_aa: CASNVKTRHNEQFF

j_call: TRBJ2-1
d_call: .
v_call: TRBV6-1
clone_size: .
cdr3_nt: TGTGCCAGCAGTGATTCTGGGAGATCGGGGAATGAGCAGTTCTTC
cdr3_aa: CASSDSGRSGNEQFF

j_call: TRBJ2-1
d_call: .
v_call: TRBV5-1
clone_size: .
cdr3_nt: TGCGCCAGCAGCTTGGCCCGTGATGAGCAGTTCTTC
cdr3_aa: CASSLARDEQFF

j_call: TRBJ1-1
d_call: TRBD1
v_call: TRBV2
clone_size: .
cdr3_nt: TGTGCCAGCAGTCAGGGGGCCATGAACACTGAAGCTTTCTTT
cdr3_aa: CASSQGAMNTEAFF

j_call: TRBJ2-7
d_call: .
v_call: TRBV20-1
clone_size: .
cdr3_nt: TGCAGTGCGGGACCTTTTGGCGAGCAGTACTTC
cdr3_aa: CSAGPFGEQYF

j_call: TRBJ2-1
d_call: TRBD2
v_call: TRBV19
clone_size: .
cdr3_nt: TGTGCCAGTAGTCAGACTAGCGGGAGTTTCAATGAGCAGTTCTTC
cdr3_aa: CASSQTSGSFNEQFF

j_call: TRBJ1-2
d_call: .
v_call: TRBV20-1
clone_size: .
cdr3_nt: TGCAGTGCTAGATGGGGTTATGGCTACACCTTC
cdr3_aa: CSARWGYGYTF

j_call: TRBJ1-5
d_call: TRBD1
v_call: TRBV27
clone_size: .
cdr3_nt: TGTGCCAGCAGTTGGTTTGGCAGGGGGAACCAGCCCCAGCATTTT
cdr3_aa: CASSWFGRGNQPQHF

j_call: TRBJ2-5
d_call: TRBD2
v_call: TRBV7-7
clone_size: .
cdr3_nt: TGTGCTAGCAGCTTAGGAGTTAGCGGGGGGGCAGCTGCGGAGACCCAGTACTTC
cdr3_aa: CASSLGVSGGAAAETQYF

j_call: TRBJ2-7
d_call: .
v_call: TRBV4-3
clone_size: .
cdr3_nt: TGCGCCAGCAGCCAAGATAAGGCGAGGGGGTCCTACGAGCAGTACTTC
cdr3_aa: CASSQDKARGSYEQYF

j_call: TRBJ1-2
d_call: .
v_call: TRBV30
clone_size: .
cdr3_nt: TGTGCCTGGAGTCTAGACAGGTTCTATGGCTACACCTTC
cdr3_aa: CAWSLDRFYGYTF

j_call: TRBJ1-3
d_call: .
v_call: TRBV25-1
clone_size: .
cdr3_nt: TGTGCCAGCAGGGCAGGGGCGAACACCATATATTTT
cdr3_aa: CASRAGANTIYF

j_call: TRBJ2-3
d_call: .
v_call: TRBV11-2
clone_size: .
cdr3_nt: TGTGCCAGCAGCTTAGATCGAGATACGCAGTATTTT
cdr3_aa: CASSLDRDTQYF

j_call: TRBJ1-1
d_call: .
v_call: TRBV6-4
clone_size: .
cdr3_nt: TGTGCCAGCAGTCTCACTCGTGGGAACACTGAAGCTTTCTTT
cdr3_aa: CASSLTRGNTEAFF

j_call: TRBJ1-5
d_call: .
v_call: TRBV27
clone_size: .
cdr3_nt: TGTGCCAGCAGTTTCAGGGGTCATCAGCCCCAGCATTTT
cdr3_aa: CASSFRGHQPQHF

j_call: TRBJ2-2
d_call: .
v_call: TRBV2
clone_size: few
cdr3_nt: TGTGCCAGCAACCTAGGCGACTACACCGGGGAGCTGTTTTTT
cdr3_aa: CASNLGDYTGELFF

j_call: TRBJ2-7
d_call: TRBD1
v_call: TRBV19
clone_size: .
cdr3_nt: TGTGCCAGTAGTATCTCCGGGACAGGTCCTAGAGAGCAGTACTTC
cdr3_aa: CASSISGTGPREQYF

j_call: TRBJ2-7
d_call: .
v_call: TRBV5-4
clone_size: .
cdr3_nt: TGTGCCAGCACCTATTTCGCTTCCTACGAGCAGTACTTC
cdr3_aa: CASTYFASYEQYF

j_call: TRBJ1-1
d_call: .
v_call: TRBV10-3
clone_size: .
cdr3_nt: TGTGCCATCAGTGAGTCGGAGGGTGAAGCTTTCTTT
cdr3_aa: CAISESEGEAFF

j_call: TRBJ1-2
d_call: .
v_call: TRBV4-1
clone_size: .
cdr3_nt: TGCGCCAGCAGCCAAGAGGGAAGGGGTAGCTATGGCTACACCTTC
cdr3_aa: CASSQEGRGSYGYTF

j_call: TRBJ2-7
d_call: TRBD2
v_call: TRBV27
clone_size: .
cdr3_nt: TGTGCCAGCGCCCCCCTCGGGACTAGCTACGAGCAGTACTTC
cdr3_aa: CASAPLGTSYEQYF

j_call: TRBJ2-1
d_call: .
v_call: TRBV18
clone_size: .
cdr3_nt: TGTGCCAGCTCACGGGACTCGAGCAATGAGCAGTTCTTC
cdr3_aa: CASSRDSSNEQFF

j_call: TRBJ1-1
d_call: .
v_call: TRBV5-6
clone_size: .
cdr3_nt: TGTGCCAGCAGCTGGGGCACTGAAGCTTTCTTT
cdr3_aa: CASSWGTEAFF

j_call: TRBJ1-6
d_call: .
v_call: TRBV5-1
clone_size: .
cdr3_nt: TGCGCCAGCAGCCAGGGCGCCCTCCCACCCCTCCACTTT
cdr3_aa: CASSQGALPPLHF

j_call: TRBJ1-4
d_call: .
v_call: TRBV10-3
clone_size: .
cdr3_nt: TGTGCCATCAGTGAACCGGGGGCTAATGAAAAACTGTTTTTT
cdr3_aa: CAISEPGANEKLFF

j_call: TRBJ1-4
d_call: .
v_call: TRBV28
clone_size: .
cdr3_nt: TGTGCCAGCAGTCCAAGGGCTACAGCTGTCCAGAATGAAAAACTGTTTTTT
cdr3_aa: CASSPRATAVQNEKLFF

j_call: TRBJ2-5
d_call: TRBD2
v_call: TRBV5-1
clone_size: .
cdr3_nt: TGCGCCAGCAGCGTCGGGAGGGCCGCGGAGACCCAGTACTTC
cdr3_aa: CASSVGRAAETQYF

j_call: TRBJ2-2
d_call: TRBD2
v_call: TRBV4-1
clone_size: .
cdr3_nt: TGCGCCAGCAACCGAGCGGGGGGCGTCACCGGGGAGCTGTTTTTT
cdr3_aa: CASNRAGGVTGELFF

j_call: TRBJ1-4
d_call: TRBD1
v_call: TRBV7-6
clone_size: .
cdr3_nt: TGTGCCAGCAGCTTTGGACAGGGGTTTGCTAATGAAAAACTGTTTTTT
cdr3_aa: CASSFGQGFANEKLFF

j_call: TRBJ1-4
d_call: .
v_call: TRBV19
clone_size: .
cdr3_nt: TGTGCCAGTAGTATAGTGAACGTTCGAACAACTAATGAAAAACTGTTTTTT
cdr3_aa: CASSIVNVRTTNEKLFF

j_call: TRBJ1-5
d_call: .
v_call: TRBV30
clone_size: .
cdr3_nt: TGTGCCTGGAGTGCGGGGTATAGCAATCAGCCCCAGCATTTT
cdr3_aa: CAWSAGYSNQPQHF

j_call: TRBJ1-3
d_call: .
v_call: TRBV7-8
clone_size: .
cdr3_nt: TGTGCCAGCAGCGTCCAGGTGTATGGAAACACCATATATTTT
cdr3_aa: CASSVQVYGNTIYF

j_call: TRBJ1-4
d_call: .
v_call: TRBV19
clone_size: .
cdr3_nt: TGTGCCAGTAGGCCCCCTCGGGGACCCGGAAATGAAAAACTGTTTTTT
cdr3_aa: CASRPPRGPGNEKLFF

j_call: TRBJ1-1
d_call: .
v_call: TRBV7-9
clone_size: few
cdr3_nt: TGTGCCAGCAGCTTAATCGCTGAAGCTTTCTTT
cdr3_aa: CASSLIAEAFF

j_call: TRBJ2-7
d_call: .
v_call: TRBV6-1
clone_size: .
cdr3_nt: TGTGCCAGCAGTGAAGAGTGGGGGAGCACCTACGAGCAGTACTTC
cdr3_aa: CASSEEWGSTYEQYF